Listed below are T cell receptor beta chains from one sample, sequenced in a study of T cells after yellow fever vaccination. Using its own MiXCR run on the 5' RACE reads, TCRdb lists one record per CDR3 protein. The table has about 240,000 distinct CDR3 sequences, about 7% seen once. The sequencing used CD4+ T cells sorted from PBMCs, collected 15 days after the yellow fever booster vaccination. The receptors here all came from a man aged 25 to 40 who received the YFV17D yellow fever vaccine. Both conserved end residues are part of each CDR3. Fields, in order: D gene, clone size, J gene, V gene, CDR3 protein, CDR3 DNA. D genes are given only for firm matches. Clone sizes are given selectively: once, few, many, or a class where the clone is expanded.

D gene: TRBD2; clone size: many; J gene: TRBJ2-1; V gene: TRBV28; CDR3 protein: CASSLGGRGEQFF; CDR3 DNA: TGTGCCAGCAGTTTGGGCGGGAGAGGTGAGCAGTTCTTC
D gene: NA; clone size: few; J gene: TRBJ2-7; V gene: TRBV7-2; CDR3 protein: CASSLGSGESSYEQYF; CDR3 DNA: TGTGCCAGCAGCTTAGGGAGCGGAGAAAGCTCCTACGAGCAGTACTTC
D gene: TRBD2; clone size: NA; J gene: TRBJ2-7; V gene: TRBV6-2/TRBV6-3; CDR3 protein: CASQVAGPYEQYF; CDR3 DNA: TGTGCCAGTCAAGTAGCGGGACCCTACGAGCAGTACTTC
D gene: NA; clone size: NA; J gene: TRBJ2-5; V gene: TRBV5-6; CDR3 protein: CASSLGGRSETQYF; CDR3 DNA: TGTGCCAGCAGCTTGGGAGGGCGTTCAGAGACCCAGTACTTC
D gene: NA; clone size: NA; J gene: TRBJ2-3; V gene: TRBV4-3; CDR3 protein: CASSQGLVEGTDTQYF; CDR3 DNA: TGCGCCAGCAGCCAAGGACTTGTGGAGGGCACAGATACGCAGTATTTT
D gene: TRBD1; clone size: NA; J gene: TRBJ2-7; V gene: TRBV20-1; CDR3 protein: CSANGQGAPHEQYF; CDR3 DNA: TGCAGTGCAAACGGACAGGGGGCCCCCCACGAGCAGTACTTC
D gene: TRBD1; clone size: few; J gene: TRBJ1-1; V gene: TRBV12-3/TRBV12-4; CDR3 protein: CASSRAQGRTEAFF; CDR3 DNA: TGTGCCAGCAGTCGCGCACAGGGGAGGACTGAAGCTTTCTTT
D gene: TRBD2; clone size: few; J gene: TRBJ2-7; V gene: TRBV7-2; CDR3 protein: CASSLDSTSGRYEQYF; CDR3 DNA: TGTGCCAGCAGCTTAGACTCGACTAGCGGGAGATACGAGCAGTACTTC
D gene: TRBD2; clone size: NA; J gene: TRBJ2-1; V gene: TRBV3-1; CDR3 protein: CAIKGLEASGRAIYNEQFF; CDR3 DNA: TGTGCCATCAAGGGATTAGAAGCTAGCGGGAGGGCAATCTACAATGAGCAGTTCTTC
D gene: NA; clone size: many; J gene: TRBJ2-1; V gene: TRBV7-7; CDR3 protein: CASSLGLSNEQFF; CDR3 DNA: TGTGCCAGCAGCTTAGGGCTATCCAATGAGCAGTTCTTC
D gene: TRBD2; clone size: many; J gene: TRBJ2-1; V gene: TRBV19; CDR3 protein: CASRHSGRTYNEQFF; CDR3 DNA: TGTGCCAGTAGACATAGCGGGAGGACCTACAATGAGCAGTTCTTC
D gene: TRBD1; clone size: NA; J gene: TRBJ2-3; V gene: TRBV12-3/TRBV12-4; CDR3 protein: CASSFHPGQHTDTQYF; CDR3 DNA: TGTGCCAGCAGTTTTCATCCGGGACAGCACACAGATACGCAGTATTTT
D gene: NA; clone size: few; J gene: TRBJ2-5; V gene: TRBV7-9; CDR3 protein: CASSLASGTQTQYF; CDR3 DNA: TGTGCCAGCAGCTTAGCATCAGGGACACAGACCCAGTACTTC
D gene: NA; clone size: many; J gene: TRBJ2-7; V gene: TRBV20-1; CDR3 protein: CSASAAYEQYF; CDR3 DNA: TGCAGTGCTAGTGCCGCCTACGAGCAGTACTTC
D gene: NA; clone size: NA; J gene: TRBJ2-1; V gene: TRBV5-3; CDR3 protein: CARSLSALREDEQFF; CDR3 DNA: TGTGCCAGAAGCTTAAGTGCGCTACGCGAGGATGAGCAGTTCTTC
D gene: NA; clone size: NA; J gene: TRBJ2-5; V gene: TRBV6-2/TRBV6-3; CDR3 protein: CASSWRGRQETQYF; CDR3 DNA: TGTGCCAGCAGTTGGCGGGGCCGGCAAGAGACCCAGTACTTC
D gene: NA; clone size: many; J gene: TRBJ1-5; V gene: TRBV7-2; CDR3 protein: CASSLFRGDNQPQHF; CDR3 DNA: TGTGCCAGCAGCTTATTCAGAGGAGACAATCAGCCCCAGCATTTT
D gene: NA; clone size: NA; J gene: TRBJ1-5; V gene: TRBV1; CDR3 protein: CTSSHYLGQASQPQHF; CDR3 DNA: TGCACCAGCAGCCATTATCTAGGACAGGCTAGTCAGCCCCAGCATTTT
D gene: TRBD1; clone size: few; J gene: TRBJ1-5; V gene: TRBV5-6; CDR3 protein: CASSLFAGGLNQPQHF; CDR3 DNA: TGTGCCAGCAGCTTGTTCGCAGGGGGACTCAATCAGCCCCAGCATTTT
D gene: TRBD1; clone size: NA; J gene: TRBJ2-2; V gene: TRBV7-3; CDR3 protein: CASSSQGAFAGELFF; CDR3 DNA: TGTGCCAGCAGCTCACAGGGGGCATTCGCCGGGGAGCTGTTTTTT
D gene: NA; clone size: NA; J gene: TRBJ2-2; V gene: TRBV28; CDR3 protein: CASIGQRGELFF; CDR3 DNA: TGTGCCAGCATCGGTCAGCGCGGGGAGCTGTTTTTT
D gene: NA; clone size: many; J gene: TRBJ2-3; V gene: TRBV3-1; CDR3 protein: CASSQAAGPGTRLNF; CDR3 DNA: TGTGCCAGCAGCCAGGCTGCGGGGCCCGGGACGCGCTTGAATTTT
D gene: TRBD2; clone size: few; J gene: TRBJ2-3; V gene: TRBV12-3/TRBV12-4; CDR3 protein: CASSTPEGGGSDTQYF; CDR3 DNA: TGTGCCAGCAGCACCCCAGAGGGCGGGGGATCAGATACGCAGTATTTT
D gene: NA; clone size: NA; J gene: TRBJ2-3; V gene: TRBV29-1; CDR3 protein: CSVGAADTQYF; CDR3 DNA: TGCAGCGTGGGAGCGGCAGATACGCAGTATTTT
D gene: NA; clone size: many; J gene: TRBJ2-4; V gene: TRBV5-6; CDR3 protein: CASSLAKKYQAKNIQYF; CDR3 DNA: TGTGCCAGCAGCTTGGCCAAAAAATACCAAGCCAAAAACATTCAGTACTTC
D gene: TRBD2; clone size: few; J gene: TRBJ2-5; V gene: TRBV7-2; CDR3 protein: CASSRGLAEGETQYF; CDR3 DNA: TGTGCCAGCAGCCGGGGACTAGCGGAGGGAGAGACCCAGTACTTC
D gene: NA; clone size: many; J gene: TRBJ2-7; V gene: TRBV28; CDR3 protein: CASSAGGAPTYEQYF; CDR3 DNA: TGTGCCAGCAGTGCCGGAGGAGCCCCAACCTACGAGCAGTACTTC
D gene: TRBD2; clone size: few; J gene: TRBJ2-2; V gene: TRBV11-2; CDR3 protein: CASSPELLAGARTGELFF; CDR3 DNA: TGTGCCAGCAGCCCCGAGTTACTAGCGGGAGCTCGAACCGGGGAGCTGTTTTTT
D gene: NA; clone size: NA; J gene: TRBJ1-3; V gene: TRBV29-1; CDR3 protein: CSVVQVSGNTIYF; CDR3 DNA: TGCAGCGTTGTACAGGTCTCTGGAAACACCATATATTTT